The source of this T cell receptor (beta chain) is a study of T cell repertoires in cytomegalovirus infection. Background on the study: Peptides in the study included HLA-C-restricted and HLA-B-restricted CMV epitopes. It can be stated that public TCR beta signatures indicated CMV infection as well as a matching HLA type. Whole-study results and caveats: The ex vivo response showed dominance by HLA-C-restricted CMV-specific TCR beta clonotypes.

On this clonotype: Its specificity is not known.

TCRdb reprocessed the reads with MiXCR, giving one entry per CDR3 protein. The sample yields fewer than 1,000,000 distinct CDR3 sequences, around 30% seen once. The V gene lost 5 bases and the J gene lost 7 bases, with 11 bases spanning the gap. Germline-derived CDR1 and CDR2 are LNHNV and YYDKDF (reference sequence). The CDR3 runs to 13 residues. This specimen consisted of cultured CD8+ T cells from PBMCs, obtained from culture after CMV antigen stimulation. This chain links TRBV15 with TRBJ2-2, with D possibly matching TRBD1 (5 bases). The receptor was isolated from a human donor in good health (CMV status not recorded). Some clones in this sample may be carry-over from other donors' samples. The CDR3 sequence: CATSVGVLGELFF. The CDR3, as DNA: TGTGCCACCAGCGTAGGGGTACTCGGGGAGCTGTTTTTT.